Shown below are 21 T cell receptor beta chains from a single sample sequenced in a study of blood T cell repertoires in COVID-19. Assay used: immunoSEQ multiplex PCR; TCRdb lists only in-frame clones, some missing. Seen here are fewer than 250,000 clones, roughly 79% observed once, and the top ten hold approximately 1.9%. The source material was peripheral blood. The receptors derive from an elderly woman with acute or convalescent COVID-19.

The chain uses TRBV2 and TRBJ2-2; TRBD1 matches at 7 bases. Unmatched junction bases numbered 6, after V lost 8 bases and J lost 0 bases. CDR3 size: 15 residues. The germline V gene has CDR1 SNHLY and CDR2 FYNNEI. The CDR3 here is CASVRDSTNTGELFF. CDR3 DNA sequence: TGTGCCAGCGTGAGGGACAGCACGAACACCGGGGAGCTGTTTTTT. Looking up the rest from reference TRBV2 and TRBJ2-2 gives the full variable domain: EPEVTQTPSHQVTQMGQEVILRCVPISNHLYFYWYRQILGQKVEFLVSFYNNEISEKSEIFDDQFSVERPDGSNFTLKIRSTKLEDSAMYFCASVRDSTNTGELFFGEGSRLTVL.

V is TRBV23-1 and J is TRBJ2-3; possibly TRBD1 for D (5 bases). TRBV23-1 is classed as an ORF, of uncertain function. This CDR3 is 13 amino acids long. Trimming shortened V by 7 bases and J by 1 base, and 9 bases separated the two germline ends. Written as DNA, the CDR3 is TGCGCCAGCACCGCGACAGGCACAGATACGCAGTATTTT. Protein product: CASTATGTDTQYF.

This chain connects TRBV4-2 to TRBJ2-7, with 7 bases that match TRBD1. V shed 0 bases, J shed 2 bases, and the junction held 4 bases outside the gene matches. Germline lookup yields CDR1 LGHNA and CDR2 YNFKEQ. There are 15 residues in the CDR3. CDR3 sequence: CASSQEQGWAYEQYF. CDR3 DNA sequence: TGTGCCAGCAGCCAAGAACAGGGGTGGGCCTACGAGCAGTACTTC.

This sequence joins TRBV28 and TRBJ1-4; 7 bases match TRBD1. The CDR3 extends over 16 amino acids. CDR1 is MDHEN and CDR2 is SYDVKM in the germline V gene. V shed 3 bases, J shed 10 bases, and the junction held 14 bases outside the gene matches. The CDR3 bases are TGTGCCAGCAGTTTCTCGGGACAGCCCTTGGGAGGAAAACTGTTTTTT. Protein product: CASSFSGQPLGGKLFF.

Details on this clone: Other DNA sequences in this specimen translate into the identical CDR3. V is TRBV5-1 and J is TRBJ2-5; 7 positions match TRBD2. J gave up 4 bases and V 0 bases, and 6 bases lay outside the gene matches. The length of the CDR3 is 15 residues. CDR1 and CDR2 (germline): SGHRS, YFSETQ. For the CDR3, the DNA is TGCGCCAGCAGCTTGGGGGCGGGAGTAGGAGAGACCCAGTACTTC. It codes for CASSLGAGVGETQYF.

The genes are TRBV5-1 and TRBJ1-2; D is perhaps TRBD1 (6 bases). Deletions cut 3 bases from V and 8 bases from J, with 26 bases between. CDR3 length: 17 residues. Germline assignment: CDR1 SGHRS and CDR2 YFSETQ. CDR3 region: CASSSGEGVASFPGYTF. CDR3 bases: TGCGCCAGCAGCTCCGGGGAGGGGGTCGCCAGTTTCCCGGGCTACACCTTC.

The rearrangement links TRBV7-2 to TRBJ1-2, with 8 bases matching TRBD1. Germline CDR1 is SGHTA and CDR2 is FQGNSA. The CDR3 is made up of 16 amino acids. Trimming took 0 bases from V and 5 from J; bases not matched to a gene: 8. CDR3 region: CASSLAPFGQGYGYTF. The CDR3 nucleotides are TGTGCCAGCAGCTTAGCACCCTTTGGACAGGGATATGGCTACACCTTC.

The chain has TRBV2 and TRBJ2-1; 10 nucleotides agree with TRBD1. V lost 5 bases to trimming and J lost 10 bases; unmatched junction nucleotides: 11. CDR1 SNHLY and CDR2 FYNNEI come from the germline V gene. This CDR3 contains 15 residues. CDR3 loop: CASSYRDRGVGEQFF. For the CDR3, the DNA is TGTGCCAGCAGTTACCGGGACAGGGGAGTAGGGGAGCAGTTCTTC.

The rearrangement links TRBV6-5 to TRBJ1-1, with D hard to call. V lost 6 bases, J lost 2 bases, and 7 bases lay in between. Germline V gene data show CDR1 as MNHEY and CDR2 as SVGAGI. The CDR3 contains 12 residues. CDR3 residues: CASRSSNTEAFF. CDR3 DNA: TGTGCCAGCAGGTCATCAAACACTGAAGCTTTCTTT.

The gene calls are TRBV5-8 and TRBJ2-1; no firm D call. Germline assignment: CDR1 SGHTS and CDR2 YDEGEE. This CDR3 has 14 amino acids. Trimming took off 4 bases at V and 4 bases at J, with 12 bases between the two ends. CDR3: CASSPGWIYNEQFF. The CDR3 nucleotides are TGTGCCAGCAGCCCCGGGTGGATTTACAATGAGCAGTTCTTC.

This chain links TRBV5-1 with TRBJ1-1; 7 bases align to TRBD1. Germline assignment: CDR1 SGHRS and CDR2 YFSETQ. This CDR3 contains 14 residues. Unmatched junction bases numbered 6, after V lost 5 bases and J lost 2 bases. The CDR3 spells CASRAGTANTEAFF. CDR3 sequence (DNA): TGCGCCAGCAGGGCCGGGACAGCAAACACTGAAGCTTTCTTT.

The chain carries TRBV14 and TRBJ1-4; D is unclear. CDR1 is SGHDN and CDR2 is FVKESK in the germline V gene. With 2 bases removed from V and 0 bases from J, the gap between germline ends came to 13 bases. There are 17 residues in the CDR3. CDR3 residues: CASSQYGRGATNEKLFF. The CDR3 DNA follows: TGTGCCAGCAGCCAATACGGACGGGGAGCAACTAATGAAAAACTGTTTTTT.

V and J are TRBV27 and TRBJ1-6; D is perhaps TRBD1 (5 bases). Germline V gene sequence: CDR1 MNHEY, CDR2 SMNVEV (reference sequence). The germline V and J ends were trimmed by 6 bases and 4 bases, with 10 bases remaining between them. This CDR3 is built from 14 residues. CDR3 DNA: TGTGCCAGCAGCCTTGGGGGGTATAATTCACCCCTCCACTTT. Translating it yields CASSLGGYNSPLHF.

V usage is TRBV7-2 and J usage is TRBJ2-1, with 7 positions matching TRBD1. Germline V gives CDR1 SGHTA, CDR2 FQGNSA. V shed 2 bases and J 2 bases; nucleotides not matched to a gene: 15. This CDR3 comprises 19 residues. In DNA, the CDR3 is TGTGCCAGCAGCTTAAAGGGAAGTCACAGGGGTGGAACCTACAATGAGCAGTTCTTC. It encodes CASSLKGSHRGGTYNEQFF. The whole variable domain, filled in from reference TRBV7-2 and TRBJ2-1, reads GAGVSQSPSNKVTEKGKDVELRCDPISGHTALYWYRQSLGQGLEFLIYFQGNSAPDKSGLPSDRFSAERTGGSVSTLTIQRTQQEDSAVYLCASSLKGSHRGGTYNEQFFGPGTRLTVL.

CDR3 protein: CASSRNTGELFF. CDR3 sequence (DNA): TGTGCCAGCAGCCGGAACACCGGGGAGCTGTTTTTT. The genes are TRBV2 and TRBJ2-2; no clear D. Germline V gene lookup returns CDR1 SNHLY and CDR2 FYNNEI. V lost 6 bases, J lost 1 base, and 3 bases lay in between. The CDR3 has 12 residues.

This chain links TRBV5-1 with TRBJ2-7; TRBD2 might be the D (6 bases). V was trimmed by 5 bases and J by 2 bases, leaving 11 bases between them. The germline CDR1 and CDR2 sequences are SGHRS and YFSETQ. This CDR3 is built from 13 residues. CDR3 region: CASRPEGPYEQYF. The CDR3 DNA follows: TGCGCCAGCAGGCCGGAGGGGCCCTACGAGCAGTACTTC. The full variable domain, in which reference TRBV5-1 and TRBJ2-7 provide the parts outside the CDR3, is KAGVTQTPRYLIKTRGQQVTLSCSPISGHRSVSWYQQTPGQGLQFLFEYFSETQRNKGNFPGRFSGRQFSNSRSEMNVSTLELGDSALYLCASRPEGPYEQYFGPGTRLTVT.

The chain combines TRBV20-1 with TRBJ2-5; 7 nucleotides agree with TRBD2. Germline V lookup: CDR1 DFQATT, CDR2 SNEGSKA (reference sequence). V shed 3 bases and J 5 bases; nucleotides not matched to a gene: 0. This CDR3 region has 11 residues. CDR3 sequence: CSASGGETQYF. The CDR3 nucleotides are TGCAGTGCTAGCGGGGGGGAGACCCAGTACTTC.

This clone has a handful of counts. The chain employs TRBV14 and TRBJ1-2, with a weak D call TRBD1 (6 bases). V lost 4 bases, J lost 0 bases, and 15 bases lay in between. The length of the CDR3 is 16 residues. CDR1 is SGHDN and CDR2 is FVKESK in the germline V gene. The CDR3 sequence is CASSPQGHGTNYGYTF. The CDR3 coding sequence is TGTGCCAGCAGCCCCCAGGGACACGGGACTAACTATGGCTACACCTTC. The complete variable domain, with remaining parts taken from reference TRBV14 and TRBJ1-2, reads EAGVTQFPSHSVIEKGQTVTLRCDPISGHDNLYWYRRVMGKEIKFLLHFVKESKQDESGMPNNRFLAERTGGTYSTLKVQPAELEDSGVYFCASSPQGHGTNYGYTFGSGTRLTVV.

The chain uses TRBV19 and TRBJ2-3, with D uncertain. The germline CDR1 and CDR2 sequences are LNHDA and SQIVND (reference sequence). The ends were cut back, 4 bases at V and 4 bases at J, with 12 bases in the middle. The CDR3 is 14 amino acids. The CDR3 is CASSTGSTADTQYF. Written as DNA, the CDR3 is TGTGCCAGTAGTACCGGGTCCACCGCAGATACGCAGTATTTT.

This clone was detected a few times. The chain combines TRBV29-1 with TRBJ1-1; 8 bases are a match to TRBD1. CDR1 is SQVTM and CDR2 is ANQGSEA in the germline V gene. The junction had 5 bases not matched to a gene; V was cut back by 2 bases and J by 3 bases. The CDR3 runs to 14 residues. The CDR3 coding sequence is TGCAGCGTTGAATCTCCGGACAGGGACACTGAAGCTTTCTTT. This codes for CSVESPDRDTEAFF.

This chain links TRBV7-9 with TRBJ2-1; 8 bases map to TRBD1. The CDR3 has 16 residues. CDR1 and CDR2 (germline): SEHNR, FQNEAQ (reference sequence). V dropped 5 bases and J dropped 6; count of bases not matched to a gene: 12. DNA for the CDR3: TGTGCCAGCAGCGAACCAGGGGGCGGTCACATCAATGAGCAGTTCTTC. Amino acid sequence: CASSEPGGGHINEQFF.